This record covers a single T cell receptor (beta chain). This CDR3 is missing its conserved last phenylalanine or tryptophan, likely due to a read error. Researchers amplified the TCR beta CDR3 regions from RNA transcripts. An initial round of RT-PCR targeting the TCR CDR3 relied on the HTBI primer set. TCRdb reprocessed the multiplex PCR reads via MiXCR and lists one record per CDR3 protein. Here the sample spans some 510,000 distinct CDR3 sequences, more than 20% being singletons. The entry originates in a study of T cells in Graves' hyperthyroidism and ophthalmopathy. Germline V gives CDR1 MNHEY, CDR2 SVGEGT. The ends lost 5 bases at V and 1 base at J; junction bases unmatched: 15. The CDR3 runs 18 residues. Exclusions: uncontrolled infection, other autoimmune disease, pregnancy, lactation.

This sequence was found in a man between 18 and 29 years old with Graves' hyperthyroidism. The sequencing input was blood. V gene TRBV6-2 or TRBV6-3 combines with J gene TRBJ1-1; TRBD1 matches at 8 bases. The CDR3 nucleotides are TGTGCCAGCAGTCTACCCTCAACCTCAGGGGGCGAGAACACTGAAGCTTTCCTT. Encoded protein: CASSLPSTSGGENTEAFL.